This T cell receptor (beta chain) was documented in a study of regulatory T cells in long-lasting Graves disease. This clonotype came up many times. CDR3 length equals 14 residues. Trimming took 4 bases from V and 0 from J, leaving 9 bases between them. Per germline, CDR1 LNHDA and CDR2 SQIVND (reference sequence). Described time point: newly diagnosed GD, antithyroid drugs for less than 3 months. Making the TCR library involved RNA that had been extracted from PBMCs. Relying on iRepertoire HTBI primers and Arm-PCR of CDR3 regions, the team built TCR beta libraries. Via MiXCR, TCRdb re-called the multiplex PCR reads, giving one row per CDR3 protein. The sample includes a few hundred thousand distinct CDR3 sequences, 14% seen only once; the top ten take around a sixth. These data were also filed under a second study, of T cells in Graves' hyperthyroidism and ophthalmopathy.

The chain combines TRBV19 with TRBJ1-2, with D perhaps matching TRBD1 (6 bases). This sequence was found in a woman aged 45-65 years with Graves disease. The input for sequencing was peripheral blood mononuclear cells (PBMCs), taken at new diagnosis, from a patient treated with antithyroid drugs. The CDR3 spells CASSTDRTNYGYTF. CDR3 in DNA: TGTGCCAGTAGTACGGACAGAACTAACTATGGCTACACCTTC.